Included here is one TCR beta chain sequence, with context. There is no known antigen for this receptor. No much larger clonotype is one base removed from it; base qualities were not supplied. The instrument given in TCRdb is Illumina HiSeq 1500. TCRdb ran its own pipeline on the public reads, namely fastp trimming at Q25 and MiXCR clone calling, and kept in-frame beta chains. Records with the same CDR3 protein are collapsed into one entry carrying the most frequent genes and DNA. The sample table records about 400,000 distinct CDR3 sequences; 15% to 20% of these occur just once. Roughly 9% of the sample is in the top ten clones. The data belong to a study of T cell repertoires in cytomegalovirus infection (dated by TCRdb to about 2019). About the study as a whole: Donor HLA type was relevant to the analysis, because carriage of CMV infection together with the matching HLA type was indicated by public TCR beta signatures.

Beyond this particular receptor, the publication reports: In both this cohort and an independent roughly 350-donor cohort, the cumulative frequency of public TCR beta family members distinguished carriers of CMV infection plus the relevant HLA type. The ex vivo response was dominated by HLA-C-restricted CMV-specific TCR beta clonotypes, and the single most frequent clonotype in two of eight donors was supplied by these HLA-C-restricted clonotypes.

Material: PBMCs. The source of this sequence is a human donor in good health (CMV status not recorded). Some clones in this sample may be carry-over from other donors' samples.

The DNA is as follows: TGTGCCAGCAGTTTGTTAGGGCAGCTCCTCGAGACCCAGTACTTC. It specifies CASSLLGQLLETQYF. The rearrangement joined TRBV28 to TRBJ2-5, with the D gene not clear enough to name. The trim is 3 bases for V and 5 bases for J, with a gap of 16 bases between the germline ends. From its cysteine to its phenylalanine, the CDR3 spans 15 amino acids. Just the 45-base CDR3 DNA is kept, in frame starting at base 1. Via the germline V gene, CDR1 is MDHEN and CDR2 SYDVKM.